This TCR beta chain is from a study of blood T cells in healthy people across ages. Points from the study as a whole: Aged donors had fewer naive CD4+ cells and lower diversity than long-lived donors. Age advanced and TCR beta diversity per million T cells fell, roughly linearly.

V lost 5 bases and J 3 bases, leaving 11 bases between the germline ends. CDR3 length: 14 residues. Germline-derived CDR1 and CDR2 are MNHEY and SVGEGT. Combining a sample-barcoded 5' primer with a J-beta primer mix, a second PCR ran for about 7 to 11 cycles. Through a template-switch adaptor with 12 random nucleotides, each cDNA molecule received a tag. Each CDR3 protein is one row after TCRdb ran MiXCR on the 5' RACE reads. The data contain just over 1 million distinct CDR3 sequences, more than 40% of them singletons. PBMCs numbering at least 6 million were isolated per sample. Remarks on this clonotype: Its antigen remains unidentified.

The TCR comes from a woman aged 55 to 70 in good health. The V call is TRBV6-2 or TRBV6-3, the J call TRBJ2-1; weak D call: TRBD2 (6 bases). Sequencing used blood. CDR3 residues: CASSPWDFYNEQFF. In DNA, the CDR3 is TGTGCCAGCAGTCCCTGGGACTTCTACAATGAGCAGTTCTTC.